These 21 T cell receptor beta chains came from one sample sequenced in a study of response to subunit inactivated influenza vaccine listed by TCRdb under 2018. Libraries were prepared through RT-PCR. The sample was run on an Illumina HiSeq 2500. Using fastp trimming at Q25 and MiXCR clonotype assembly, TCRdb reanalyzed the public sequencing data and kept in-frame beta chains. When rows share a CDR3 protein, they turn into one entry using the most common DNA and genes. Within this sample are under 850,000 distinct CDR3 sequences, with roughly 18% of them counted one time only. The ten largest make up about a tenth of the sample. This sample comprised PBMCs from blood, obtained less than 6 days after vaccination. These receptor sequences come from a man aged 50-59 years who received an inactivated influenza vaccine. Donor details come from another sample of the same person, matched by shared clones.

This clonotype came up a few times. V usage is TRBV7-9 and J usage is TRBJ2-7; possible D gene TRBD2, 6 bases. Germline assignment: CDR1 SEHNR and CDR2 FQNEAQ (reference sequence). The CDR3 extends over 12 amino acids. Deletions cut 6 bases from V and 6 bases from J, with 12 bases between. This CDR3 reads CASSSGGIEQYF. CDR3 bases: TGTGCCAGCAGTTCTGGAGGGATCGAGCAGTACTTC. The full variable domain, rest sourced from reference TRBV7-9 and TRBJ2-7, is DTGVSQNPRHKITKRGQNVTFRCDPISEHNRLYWYRQTLGQGPEFLTYFQNEAQLEKSRLLSDRFSAERPKGSFSTLEIQRTEQGDSAMYLCASSSGGIEQYFGPGTRLTVT.

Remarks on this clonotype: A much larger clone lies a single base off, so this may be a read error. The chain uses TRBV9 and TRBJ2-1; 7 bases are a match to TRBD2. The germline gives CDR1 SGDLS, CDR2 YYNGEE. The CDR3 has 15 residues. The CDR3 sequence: CASSAGGLSTNEHFF. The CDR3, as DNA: TGTGCCAGCAGCGCGGGAGGCCTTTCTACGAATGAGCATTTCTTC.

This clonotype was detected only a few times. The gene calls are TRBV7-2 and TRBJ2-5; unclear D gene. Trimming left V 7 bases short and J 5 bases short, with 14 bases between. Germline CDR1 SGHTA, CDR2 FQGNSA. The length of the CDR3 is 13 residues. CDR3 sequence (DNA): TGTGCCAGCACCCCCGTGGGTCGGGAGACCCAGTACTTC. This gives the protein CASTPVGRETQYF.

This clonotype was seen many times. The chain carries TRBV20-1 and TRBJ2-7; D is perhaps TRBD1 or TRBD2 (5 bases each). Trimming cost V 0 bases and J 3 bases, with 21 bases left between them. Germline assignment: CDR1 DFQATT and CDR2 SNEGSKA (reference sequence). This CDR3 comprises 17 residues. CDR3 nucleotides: TGCAGTGCTAGAGAGGAGGAGGAGACAGTTACAATCTACGAGCAGTACTTC. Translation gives CSAREEEETVTIYEQYF.

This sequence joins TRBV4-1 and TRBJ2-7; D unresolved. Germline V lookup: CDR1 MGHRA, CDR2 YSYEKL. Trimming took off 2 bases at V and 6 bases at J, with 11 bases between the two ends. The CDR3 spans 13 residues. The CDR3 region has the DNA TGCGCCAGCAGCCAATCTCGGCCCGGCGAGCAGTACTTC. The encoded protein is CASSQSRPGEQYF.

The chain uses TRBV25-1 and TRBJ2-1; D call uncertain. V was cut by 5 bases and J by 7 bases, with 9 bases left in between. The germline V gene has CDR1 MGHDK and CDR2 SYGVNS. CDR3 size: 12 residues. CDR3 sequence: CASSLFSNEQFF. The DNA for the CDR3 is TGTGCCAGCAGTCTCTTCTCAAATGAGCAGTTCTTC.

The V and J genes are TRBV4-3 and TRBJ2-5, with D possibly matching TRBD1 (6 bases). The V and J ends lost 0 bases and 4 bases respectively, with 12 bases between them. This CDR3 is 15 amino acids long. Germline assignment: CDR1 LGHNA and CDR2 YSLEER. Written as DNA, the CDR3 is TGCGCCAGCAGCCAAGATCTCGTCAGGGGAGAGACCCAGTACTTC. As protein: CASSQDLVRGETQYF.

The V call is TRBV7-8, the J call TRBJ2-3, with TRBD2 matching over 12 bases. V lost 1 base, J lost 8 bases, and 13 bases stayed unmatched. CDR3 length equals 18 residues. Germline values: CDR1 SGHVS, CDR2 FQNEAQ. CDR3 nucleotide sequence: TGTGCCAGCAGCTTAGTACTCTCTAGCGGGAGGGCCCCTGCTACGCAGTATTTT. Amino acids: CASSLVLSSGRAPATQYF. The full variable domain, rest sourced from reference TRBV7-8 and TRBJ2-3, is GAGVSQSPRYKVAKRGQDVALRCDPISGHVSLFWYQQALGQGPEFLTYFQNEAQLDKSGLPSDRFFAERPEGSVSTLKIQRTQQEDSAVYLCASSLVLSSGRAPATQYFGPGTRLTVL.

Here the CDR3 reads CASSYSPSASGVNEQFF. The DNA of the CDR3 is TGTGCCAGCAGTTACTCCCCGTCGGCTAGCGGGGTTAATGAGCAGTTCTTC. This rearrangement joins TRBV6-2 or TRBV6-3 to TRBJ2-1; 9 bases are a match to TRBD2. Trimming at V came to 0 bases and at J to 7 bases, leaving 10 bases not matched to a gene. This CDR3 spans 17 amino acids. Looked up from germline, CDR1 is MNHEY and CDR2 is SVGEGT.

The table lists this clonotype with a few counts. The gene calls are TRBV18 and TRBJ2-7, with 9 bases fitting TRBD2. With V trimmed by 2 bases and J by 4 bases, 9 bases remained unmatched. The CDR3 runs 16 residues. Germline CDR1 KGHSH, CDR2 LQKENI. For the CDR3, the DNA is TGTGCCAGCTCACCAGGCGGGGGGGCCTCTGGTTACGAGCAGTACTTC. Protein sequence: CASSPGGGASGYEQYF.

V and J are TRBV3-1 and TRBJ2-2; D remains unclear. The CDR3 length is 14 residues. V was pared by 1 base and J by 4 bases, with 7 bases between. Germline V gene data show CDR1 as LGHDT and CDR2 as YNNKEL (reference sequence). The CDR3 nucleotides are TGTGCCAGCAGCCAAGTGTTCACCACCGGGGAGCTGTTTTTT. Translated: CASSQVFTTGELFF.

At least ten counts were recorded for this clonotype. In nucleotides, the CDR3 is TGCAGTGCTAGAGACTCTCTCGGGACAAGGCCCTACGAGCAGTACTTC. Amino acid sequence: CSARDSLGTRPYEQYF. The chain joins TRBV20-1 to TRBJ2-7, with a tentative D call TRBD1 (6 bases). Germline CDR1 DFQATT, CDR2 SNEGSKA (reference sequence). With 0 bases removed from V and 2 bases from J, the gap between germline ends came to 17 bases. The CDR3 loop spans 16 amino acids.

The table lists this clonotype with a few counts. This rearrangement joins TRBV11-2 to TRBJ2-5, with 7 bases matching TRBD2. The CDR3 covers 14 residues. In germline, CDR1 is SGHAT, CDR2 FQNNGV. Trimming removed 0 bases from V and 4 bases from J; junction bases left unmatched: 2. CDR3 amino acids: CASSLEAGVETQYF. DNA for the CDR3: TGTGCCAGCAGCTTAGAGGCGGGAGTAGAGACCCAGTACTTC.

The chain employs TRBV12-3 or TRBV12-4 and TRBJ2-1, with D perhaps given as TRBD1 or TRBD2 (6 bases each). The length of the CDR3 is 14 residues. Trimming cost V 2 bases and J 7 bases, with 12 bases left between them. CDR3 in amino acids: CASSLSPGANEQFF. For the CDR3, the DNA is TGTGCCAGCAGTTTATCCCCGGGGGCGAATGAGCAGTTCTTC.

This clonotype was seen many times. The CDR3 region is CASSHTNGLAAQETQYF. The DNA of the CDR3 is TGTGCCAGCAGCCATACCAATGGACTAGCGGCCCAAGAGACCCAGTACTTC. The chain employs TRBV28 and TRBJ2-5; 10 bases align to TRBD2. The CDR3 is made up of 17 amino acids. V trimming: 6 bases; J trimming: 1 base; junction bases outside the gene matches: 11. Germline V CDR1 and CDR2: MDHEN, SYDVKM.

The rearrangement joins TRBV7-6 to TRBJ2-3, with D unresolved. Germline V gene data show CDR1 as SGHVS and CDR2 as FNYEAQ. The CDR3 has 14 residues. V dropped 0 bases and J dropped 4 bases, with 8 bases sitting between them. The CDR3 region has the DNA TGTGCCAGCAGCTTAGCGCCGGGCTCAGATACGCAGTATTTT. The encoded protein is CASSLAPGSDTQYF.

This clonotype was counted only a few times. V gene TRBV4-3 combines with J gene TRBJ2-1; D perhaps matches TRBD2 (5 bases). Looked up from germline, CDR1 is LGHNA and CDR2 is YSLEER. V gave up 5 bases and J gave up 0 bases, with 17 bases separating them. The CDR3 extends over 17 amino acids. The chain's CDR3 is CASSGEPRVASYNEQFF. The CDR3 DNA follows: TGCGCCAGCAGCGGGGAGCCTCGCGTGGCCTCCTACAATGAGCAGTTCTTC.

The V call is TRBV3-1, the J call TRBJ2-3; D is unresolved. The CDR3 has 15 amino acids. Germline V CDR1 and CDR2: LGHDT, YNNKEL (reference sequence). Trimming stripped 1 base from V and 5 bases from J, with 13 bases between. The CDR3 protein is CASSQGPNPGDTQYF. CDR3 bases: TGTGCCAGCAGCCAAGGGCCTAACCCGGGAGATACGCAGTATTTT.

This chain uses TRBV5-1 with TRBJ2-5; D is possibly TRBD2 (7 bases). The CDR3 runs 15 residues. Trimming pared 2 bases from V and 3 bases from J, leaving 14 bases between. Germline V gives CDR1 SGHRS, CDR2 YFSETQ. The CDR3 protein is CASSFRRGAEETQYF. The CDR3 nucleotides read TGCGCCAGCAGCTTCCGTCGGGGGGCGGAAGAGACCCAGTACTTC.

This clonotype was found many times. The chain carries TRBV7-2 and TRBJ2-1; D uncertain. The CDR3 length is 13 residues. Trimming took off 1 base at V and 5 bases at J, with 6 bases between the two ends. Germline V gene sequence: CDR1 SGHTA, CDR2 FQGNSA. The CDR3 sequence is CASSLVLNNEQFF. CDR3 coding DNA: TGTGCCAGCAGCTTAGTTTTAAACAATGAGCAGTTCTTC.

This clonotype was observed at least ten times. CDR3 residues: CATSTGSSRQGLQYF. For the CDR3, the DNA is TGTGCCACCAGCACGGGGTCATCACGGCAGGGTCTTCAGTACTTC. The rearrangement joins TRBV15 to TRBJ2-4; D may match TRBD1 or TRBD2 (5 bases each). CDR1 and CDR2 (germline): LNHNV, YYDKDF (reference sequence). V lost 4 bases and J 11 bases, leaving 21 bases between the germline ends. This CDR3 region has 15 residues.